The next 7 T cell receptor beta chains were all read from a single sample in a study of cytomegalovirus exposure and HLA in healthy donors. PCR amplification relied on 60 Vbeta primers (plus 13 Jbeta primers). The repertoire was sequenced with immunoSEQ multiplex PCR; TCRdb's copy has only in-frame clones and lacks some. There are under 200,000 clones in the sample; around 83% occur only once, and about 0.78% lies in the top ten. Material for sequencing was PBMCs. The source of these receptors is a woman aged 18 to 35 in good health and CMV-seronegative.

This rearrangement joins TRBV4-1 to TRBJ2-1, with 8 bases lining up with TRBD1. Germline V gene lookup returns CDR1 MGHRA and CDR2 YSYEKL. Germline trimming cut 2 bases from V and 0 bases from J; bases unmatched to any gene: 9. The CDR3 runs 18 residues. CDR3 sequence (DNA): TGCGCCAGCAGCCAACCAGGGGGCGAGCCTAGCTCCTACAATGAGCAGTTCTTC. Protein sequence: CASSQPGGEPSSYNEQFF.

This clone was seen just once. The chain is built from TRBV2 and TRBJ2-2; possibly TRBD1 for D (6 bases). The germline CDR1 and CDR2 sequences are SNHLY and FYNNEI. The CDR3 is made up of 14 amino acids. Trimming left V 4 bases short and J 5 bases short, with 11 bases between. CDR3 in amino acids: CASSAARGTGELFF. DNA for the CDR3: TGTGCCAGCAGTGCTGCCAGGGGTACCGGGGAGCTGTTTTTT.

V gene TRBV5-6 combines with J gene TRBJ1-1; D is undetermined. CDR3 size: 13 residues. V was cut by 1 base and J by 8 bases, with 12 bases left in between. Germline CDR1 and CDR2: SGHDT and YYEEEE. CDR3 in DNA: TGTGCCAGCAGCTTGTACGGGAACAGAGAAGCTTTCTTT. Translating it yields CASSLYGNREAFF.

V and J are TRBV6-1 and TRBJ2-5; D remains unclear. This CDR3 is built from 13 residues. V lost 1 base, J lost 4 bases, and 7 bases lay in between. Germline V gives CDR1 MNHNS, CDR2 SASEGT. The CDR3 coding sequence is TGTGCCAGCAGTGAAGAGAGTAGAGAGACCCAGTACTTC. Translated, it gives CASSEESRETQYF.

This clone appeared once. The rearrangement links TRBV11-2 to TRBJ1-5, with no clear D. Per germline, CDR1 SGHAT and CDR2 FQNNGV. CDR3 length equals 16 residues. V lost 5 bases, J lost 2 bases, and 16 bases lay in between. CDR3: CASSPVPGIGNQPQHF. The CDR3 nucleotides are TGTGCCAGCAGCCCCGTACCGGGGATTGGCAATCAGCCCCAGCATTTT.

The gene calls are TRBV14 and TRBJ2-4, with TRBD2 matching over 11 bases. The J segment lost 3 bases and the V segment lost 0 bases, leaving 10 bases of the junction unmatched. This CDR3 contains 19 residues. Germline CDR1 reads SGHDN; CDR2 reads FVKESK. The CDR3 reads CASSQDGIAGGPGKNIQYF. CDR3 sequence (DNA): TGTGCCAGCAGCCAAGATGGGATAGCGGGAGGGCCTGGCAAAAACATTCAGTACTTC.

The chain employs TRBV6-5 and TRBJ2-7; TRBD1 matches 7 bases. In germline, CDR1 is MNHEY, CDR2 SVGAGI. Losses at the gene ends were 7 bases for V and 2 bases for J; bases not matched to a gene: 2. The CDR3 length is 12 residues. The CDR3 here is CASIGGPYEQYF. The DNA for the CDR3 is TGTGCCAGCATAGGGGGCCCCTACGAGCAGTACTTC.